The source of this TCR beta chain is a study of molecular identifiers for immune sequencing clone quantification. In the case of this clonotype: A much bigger clone sits one base away, suggesting this may be a read error.

TCRdb used MiXCR to reprocess the PCR reads, holding one entry per CDR3 protein. The profile shows some 100,000 distinct CDR3 sequences, 36% of them singletons. The sequenced sample consisted of naive CD8+ T cells from blood, with Jurkat cell RNA spiked in. The subset denotes: FACS-sorted CD8+CD4-CCR7+CD45RA+ naive T cells. The origin of this receptor is a human donor in good health. Some libraries in this study had Jurkat cell RNA spiked in.

CDR3 in amino acids: CSVSGLADRGGAYNELFF. Here the CDR3 DNA reads TGCAGCGTTTCGGGGCTAGCGGACCGCGGGGGTGCCTACAATGAGCTGTTCTTC. The gene calls are TRBV29-1 and TRBJ2-1, with 7 bases aligning to TRBD2. CDR3 length: 18 amino acids. Germline V CDR1 and CDR2: SQVTM, ANQGSEA.